The clone carrying this TCR beta chain was seen a handful of times. The source of the sample is a study of blood T cells in healthy people across ages. A sample-barcoded 5' primer and a J-beta primer mix were used in a second PCR of about 6 to 12 cycles. Using its own MiXCR run on the 5' RACE reads, TCRdb lists one record per CDR3 protein. The table records about 1.4 million distinct CDR3 sequences, around 59% of them present only once. V lost 7 bases to trimming and J lost 4 bases, with 7 bases between them. This CDR3 comprises 12 residues. Germline loops: CDR1 MNHNY, CDR2 SVGAGI (reference sequence).

This sequence was found in a man between 18 and 35 years old in good health. The specimen was blood. The V and J genes are TRBV6-6 and TRBJ2-2; D unresolved. The CDR3 DNA sequence: TGTGCCAGCAACGGTGGCACCGGGGAGCTGTTTTTT. It codes for CASNGGTGELFF.